A single T cell receptor beta chain is shown here with its context. As yet, its antigen is unknown. The entry originates in a study of synovial regulatory T cells in juvenile arthritis. Per germline, CDR1 MNHEY and CDR2 SMNVEV (reference sequence). The CDR3 extends over 15 amino acids. No DNA has been recorded. Profiling relied on immunoSEQ multiplex PCR, and the TCRdb table lists in-frame clones only, not all of them. In all, the sample yields about 10,000 clones. Median disease duration was approximately 7 years, range 0.2-19.1. Study observations and caveats: Blood Treg cells that were inflammation-associated showed lower TCR diversity than other blood Treg cells. Largely private between patients, iaTreg TCR repertoires showed partial overlap with synovial Teff and blood CPL repertoires. CDR3 overlap with synovial Tregs was higher for iaTregs than other blood Tregs.

Sequencing was done on a sample of Treg cells from blood. As to subset: remaining (HLA-DR-negative) circulating blood Treg cells. V usage is TRBV27 and J usage is TRBJ1-2. This receptor was obtained from a donor aged 2-35 years with juvenile idiopathic arthritis. The CDR3 spells CASSLLGTSNYGYTF.